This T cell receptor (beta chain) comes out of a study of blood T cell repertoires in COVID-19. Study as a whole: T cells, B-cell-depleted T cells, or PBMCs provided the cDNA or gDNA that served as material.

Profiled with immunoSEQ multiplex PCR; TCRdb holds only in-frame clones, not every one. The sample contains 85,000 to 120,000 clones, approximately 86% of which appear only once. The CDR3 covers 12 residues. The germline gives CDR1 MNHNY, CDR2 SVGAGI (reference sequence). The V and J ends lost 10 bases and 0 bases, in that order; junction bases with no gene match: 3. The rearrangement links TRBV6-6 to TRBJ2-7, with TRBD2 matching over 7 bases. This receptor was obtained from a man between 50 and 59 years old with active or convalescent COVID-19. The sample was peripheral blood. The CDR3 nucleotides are TGTGCCACCCGGACTAGCTCCTACGAGCAGTACTTC. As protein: CATRTSSYEQYF.